This T cell receptor (beta chain) was found in a study of cytomegalovirus exposure and HLA in healthy donors. The wider study: Early release data held 80 million to 100 million unique TCRs from HLA-typed donors. Study conclusions and caveats: TCR beta sequences numbering 15,000 to 20,000 were associated with HLA alleles at 0.05 false discovery rate in a later analysis.

This clone showed up just a few times. Its specificity is not known. Looked up from germline, CDR1 is WNHNN and CDR2 is SYGVQD (reference sequence). The CDR3 sequence is 13 residues long. The ends were cut back, 3 bases at V and 0 bases at J, with 5 bases in the middle. The primer mix had 60 Vbeta and 13 Jbeta primers. Assay used: immunoSEQ multiplex PCR; TCRdb lists only in-frame clones, some missing. The sample includes some 210,000 clones, more than 75% seen only once; the top ten take approximately 3.9%. These donors counted as nominally healthy when sampled, but unrecorded immune exposures were likely.

The J gene is TRBJ1-1, the V gene TRBV10-1; no clear D gene. The sequence came from a male donor in good health and CMV-seronegative. Sequenced sample: PBMCs. In nucleotides, the CDR3 is TGCGCCAGCAGTGACCGGTTGAACACTGAAGCTTTCTTT. The encoded protein is CASSDRLNTEAFF.